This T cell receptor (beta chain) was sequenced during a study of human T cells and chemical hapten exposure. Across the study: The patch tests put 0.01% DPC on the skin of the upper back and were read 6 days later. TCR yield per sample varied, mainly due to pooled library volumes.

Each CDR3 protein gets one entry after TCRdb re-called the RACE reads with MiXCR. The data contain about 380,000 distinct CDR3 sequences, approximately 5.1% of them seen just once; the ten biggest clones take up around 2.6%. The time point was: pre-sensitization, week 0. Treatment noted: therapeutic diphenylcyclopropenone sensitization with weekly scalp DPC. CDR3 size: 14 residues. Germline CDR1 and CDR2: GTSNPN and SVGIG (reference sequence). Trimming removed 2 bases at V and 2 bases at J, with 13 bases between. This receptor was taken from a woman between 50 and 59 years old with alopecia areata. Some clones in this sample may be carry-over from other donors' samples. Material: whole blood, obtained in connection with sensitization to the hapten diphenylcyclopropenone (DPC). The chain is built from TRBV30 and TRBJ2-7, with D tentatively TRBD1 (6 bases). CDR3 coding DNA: TGTGCCTGGAGTATGGGACACTTCACCTACGAGCAGTACTTC. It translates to CAWSMGHFTYEQYF.